This T cell receptor (beta chain) was documented in a study of Tregs in tolerant kidney transplant recipients (dated by TCRdb to 2018 to 2020). Regarding the complete study: The transplants used related donors with nonmyeloablative bone marrow transplantation, and mixed chimerism in the human trials was transient. The study applied TCRbeta sequencing to find donor-specific regulatory T cells before combined kidney and bone marrow transplantation and then followed those same cells after transplant. What the authors observed across the whole study: Expanding Tregs with activated donor B cells appeared to identify the most biologically relevant and donor-specific TCRbeta repertoire. PCR primers changed over time for some patients, so nucleotide-level comparison across those patients' samples was not possible. In tolerant patients, donor-specific Tregs expanded more than Tregs overall, which suggests antigen-driven rather than nonspecific expansion. Because the study included only a small number of patients, the results must be confirmed in larger populations and under other immunosuppression protocols. Although technical replication error seemed to be minimal, the question of biological reproducibility was not addressed directly.

About this clone: Its target antigen remains unknown. No qualities accompany the bases; no much larger clone lies one base away.

Explained via the paper, the time point label denotes: blood sample drawn before combined kidney and bone marrow transplant. Thawed PBMCs were FACS-sorted into unstimulated Tregs (CD4+CD25+CD127-), CD4+ non-Tregs (CD4+CD25-), CD4 cells and CD8 cells. Before Treg sorting, thawed PBMCs were rested overnight at 37°C with 200 IU/ml IL-2. A few combined kidney and bone marrow transplant recipients from the ITN036ST trial were included as patients, and samples were available only from these trial subjects. Healthy control blood was processed to PBMCs with a Ficoll density gradient and then cryopreserved, whereas patient PBMCs were collected both before and after transplant. For TCRbeta CDR3 sequencing, genomic DNA was extracted from sorted cells using the QIAGEN DNeasy Blood and Tissue Kit. High-throughput TCRbeta CDR3 sequencing, including PCR amplification with bias correction and internal controls, was performed commercially through immunoSEQ. As for how the authors treated the data: Unique productive TCRbeta sequences were defined by CDR3 nucleotide sequence where primers matched, and otherwise by CDR3 amino acid sequence together with Vbeta and Jbeta genes. As a correction for sorting error, sequences shared between sorted populations at a frequency ratio of 2:1 or less were discarded, and the remaining shared sequences were assigned to the higher population. Donor-reactive sequences were defined as at least 5-fold expanded in CFSE-low cells versus unstimulated cells, with frequency of at least 0.01% in CFSE-low cells. Repertoire divergence was quantified by Jensen-Shannon divergence calculated from the top 100 TCRbeta sequences ranked by frequency. For samples with multiple sequencing runs, sorting error was corrected in each run separately before the runs were combined. TCRdb mirrors the immuneACCESS table, restricted to in-frame sequences. Some clones are absent from its copies; in checked studies, under half trace to an unresolved V gene, and the reason for the others is unknown. The DNA gave D and trimming, while V, J and clone size come from that table. The table for this sample lists 3,000 to 5,000 clones; roughly 88% of them were counted only once. The leading ten clones occupy about 1.5% of the sample.

The input for sequencing was Tregs from blood, taken before the transplant. This sequence was found in a human donor who received a combined kidney and bone marrow transplant.

CDR3 region: CASRSTGLFYGYTF. In nucleotide form, the sequence is TGCGCCAGCAGGTCGACAGGCCTCTTCTATGGCTACACCTTC. The sequence is built from TRBV5-1 and TRBJ1-2, and perhaps TRBD1 as D gene, on 6 matching bases. The CDR3 runs 14 residues from the cysteine to the phenylalanine. CDR3 DNA only is kept here, 42 bases in frame from base 1. CDR1 and CDR2 are drawn from the germline V gene: SGHRS, YFSETQ. Trimming removed 5 bases from V and 4 bases from J, leaving 15 bases between the germline ends.